This paragraph covers one T cell receptor (beta chain) sequence. Per the authors' pipeline: Quantification of nucleated cells was approximated via reference gene primer amplification. Sequencing used immunoSEQ multiplex PCR; TCRdb keeps in-frame clones, though not all of them. The V and J calls and clone size come from that table; D and trimming were worked out from the DNA. The sample holds under 25,000 clones; around 90% are singletons and the top ten take more than 25%. These data come from a study of blood T cell repertoires in COVID-19. On the study more broadly: PBMCs, B-cell-depleted T cells, or T cells were the source of the cDNA or gDNA that made up the material.

In germline, CDR1 is SGHNT, CDR2 YENEEA. This CDR3 has 15 residues. J lost 9 bases, V lost 2 bases, and 3 bases had no gene match. This rearrangement joins TRBV11-3 to TRBJ2-1; 14 bases are a match to TRBD2. The sample comprised peripheral blood. The receptor's source is a woman in her 70s with active COVID-19. DNA of the CDR3: TGTGCCAGCAGCTTAACCGGACTAGCGGGGGGTGAGCAGTTCTTC. It yields the protein CASSLTGLAGGEQFF.